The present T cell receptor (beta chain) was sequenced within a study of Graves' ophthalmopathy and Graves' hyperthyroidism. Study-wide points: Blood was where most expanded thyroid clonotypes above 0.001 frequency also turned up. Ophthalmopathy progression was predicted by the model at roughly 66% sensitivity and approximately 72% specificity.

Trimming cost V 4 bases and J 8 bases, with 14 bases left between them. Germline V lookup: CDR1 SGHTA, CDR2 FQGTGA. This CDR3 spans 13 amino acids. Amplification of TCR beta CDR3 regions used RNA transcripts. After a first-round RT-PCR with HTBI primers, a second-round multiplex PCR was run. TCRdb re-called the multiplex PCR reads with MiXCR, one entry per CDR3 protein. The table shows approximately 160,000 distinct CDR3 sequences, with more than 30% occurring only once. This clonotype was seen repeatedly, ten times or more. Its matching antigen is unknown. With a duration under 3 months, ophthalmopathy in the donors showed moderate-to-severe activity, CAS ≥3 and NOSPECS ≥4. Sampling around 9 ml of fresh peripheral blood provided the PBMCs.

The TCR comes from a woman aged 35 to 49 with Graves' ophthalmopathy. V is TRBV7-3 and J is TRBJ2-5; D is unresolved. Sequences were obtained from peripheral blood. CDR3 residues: CASSSSLLETQYF. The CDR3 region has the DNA TGTGCCAGCAGCTCCTCCCTTTTGGAAACCCAGTACTTC.